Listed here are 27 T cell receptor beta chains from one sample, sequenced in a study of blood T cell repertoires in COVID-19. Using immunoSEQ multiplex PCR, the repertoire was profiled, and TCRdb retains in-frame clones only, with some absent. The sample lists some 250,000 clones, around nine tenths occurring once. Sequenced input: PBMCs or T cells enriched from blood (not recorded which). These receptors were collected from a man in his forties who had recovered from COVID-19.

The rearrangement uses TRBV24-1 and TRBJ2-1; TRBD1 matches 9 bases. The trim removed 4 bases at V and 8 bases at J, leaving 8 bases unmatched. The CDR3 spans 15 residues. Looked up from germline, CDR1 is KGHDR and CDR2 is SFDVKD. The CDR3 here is CATSDLGQGSYEQFF. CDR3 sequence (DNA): TGTGCCACCAGTGACCTCGGACAGGGGTCGTATGAGCAGTTCTTC.

The CDR3: CASSLGLDRPSYEQYF. CDR3 nucleotides: TGTGCCAGCAGCTTAGGGCTGGACAGGCCTTCCTACGAGCAGTACTTC. The chain uses TRBV7-9 and TRBJ2-7; 7 positions agree with TRBD1. This CDR3 is built from 16 residues. Looked up from germline, CDR1 is SEHNR and CDR2 is FQNEAQ (reference sequence). V shed 1 base, J shed 1 base, and the junction held 7 bases outside the gene matches.

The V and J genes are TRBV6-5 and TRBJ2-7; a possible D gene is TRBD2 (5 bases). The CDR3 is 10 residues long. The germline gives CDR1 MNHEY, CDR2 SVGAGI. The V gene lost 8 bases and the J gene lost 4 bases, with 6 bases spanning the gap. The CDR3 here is CASEGYEQYF. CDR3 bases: TGTGCCAGCGAGGGTTACGAGCAGTACTTC.

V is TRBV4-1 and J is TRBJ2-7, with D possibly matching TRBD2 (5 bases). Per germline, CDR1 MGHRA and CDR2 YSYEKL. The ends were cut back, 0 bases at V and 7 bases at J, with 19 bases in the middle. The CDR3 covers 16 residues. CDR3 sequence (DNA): TGCGCCAGCAGCCAAGATCGAGTCACTAGGACGGGAGAGCAGTACTTC. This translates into CASSQDRVTRTGEQYF.

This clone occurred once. The CDR3 loop is CASSEETANTGELFF. The CDR3 DNA is TGTGCCAGCAGTGAAGAGACAGCGAACACCGGGGAGCTGTTTTTT. This chain uses TRBV2 with TRBJ2-2; D may be TRBD1 (5 bases). The V end was cut by 1 base, the J end by 0 bases, with 6 bases between. The CDR3 is made up of 15 amino acids. Germline V CDR1 and CDR2: SNHLY, FYNNEI.

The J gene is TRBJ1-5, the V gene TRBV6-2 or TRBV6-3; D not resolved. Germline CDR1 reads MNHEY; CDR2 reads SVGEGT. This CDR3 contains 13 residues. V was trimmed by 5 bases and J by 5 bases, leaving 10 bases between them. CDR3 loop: CASSGLRDQPQHF. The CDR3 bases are TGTGCCAGCAGTGGGTTGAGGGATCAGCCCCAGCATTTT.

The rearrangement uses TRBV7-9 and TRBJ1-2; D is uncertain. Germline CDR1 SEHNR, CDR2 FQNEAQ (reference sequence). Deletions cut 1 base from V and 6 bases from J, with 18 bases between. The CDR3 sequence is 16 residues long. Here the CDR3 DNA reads TGTGCCAGCAGCTTAGGTCTCGGGAACATGTATAATGGCTACACCTTC. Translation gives CASSLGLGNMYNGYTF.

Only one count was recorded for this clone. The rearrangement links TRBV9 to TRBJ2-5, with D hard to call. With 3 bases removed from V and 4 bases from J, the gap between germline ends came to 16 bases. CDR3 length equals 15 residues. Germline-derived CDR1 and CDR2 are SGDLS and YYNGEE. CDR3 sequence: CASSAQTRVRETQYF. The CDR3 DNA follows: TGTGCCAGCAGCGCCCAGACTCGAGTGAGAGAGACCCAGTACTTC.

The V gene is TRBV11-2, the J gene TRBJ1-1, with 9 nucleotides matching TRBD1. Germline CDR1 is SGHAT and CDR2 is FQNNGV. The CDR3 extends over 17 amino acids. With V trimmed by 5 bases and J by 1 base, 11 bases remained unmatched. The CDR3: CASSVPWDREGNTEAFF. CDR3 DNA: TGTGCCAGCAGCGTTCCCTGGGACAGGGAGGGGAACACTGAAGCTTTCTTT. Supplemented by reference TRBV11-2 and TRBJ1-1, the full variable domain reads EAGVAQSPRYKIIEKRQSVAFWCNPISGHATLYWYQQILGQGPKLLIQFQNNGVVDDSQLPKDRFSAERLKGVDSTLKIQPAKLEDSAVYLCASSVPWDREGNTEAFFGQGTRLTVV.

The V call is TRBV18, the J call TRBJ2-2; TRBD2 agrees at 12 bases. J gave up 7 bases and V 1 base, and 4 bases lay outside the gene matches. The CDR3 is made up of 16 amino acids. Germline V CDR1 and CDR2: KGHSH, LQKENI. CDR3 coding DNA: TGTGCCAGCTCACCACTGACTAGCGGGAGATTCGGGGAGCTGTTTTTT. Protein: CASSPLTSGRFGELFF.

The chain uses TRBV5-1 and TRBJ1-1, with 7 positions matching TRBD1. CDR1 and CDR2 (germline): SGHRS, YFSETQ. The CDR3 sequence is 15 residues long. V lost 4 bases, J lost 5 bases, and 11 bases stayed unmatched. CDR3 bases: TGCGCCAGCAGCCCGCCGACAGGGTCGGGGACTGAAGCTTTCTTT. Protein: CASSPPTGSGTEAFF.

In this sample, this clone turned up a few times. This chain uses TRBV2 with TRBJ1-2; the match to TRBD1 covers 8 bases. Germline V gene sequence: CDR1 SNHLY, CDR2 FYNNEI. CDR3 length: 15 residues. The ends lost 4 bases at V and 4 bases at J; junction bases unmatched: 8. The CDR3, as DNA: TGTGCCAGCAGTGTTGAAGGGACAGGTCGCTATGGCTACACCTTC. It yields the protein CASSVEGTGRYGYTF.

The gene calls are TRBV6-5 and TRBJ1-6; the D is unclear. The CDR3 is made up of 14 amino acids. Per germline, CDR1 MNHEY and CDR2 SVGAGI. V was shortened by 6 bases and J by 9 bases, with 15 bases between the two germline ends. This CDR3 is CASSPRDSISPLHF. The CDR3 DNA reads TGTGCCAGCAGCCCCCGGGATTCGATTTCACCCCTCCACTTT.

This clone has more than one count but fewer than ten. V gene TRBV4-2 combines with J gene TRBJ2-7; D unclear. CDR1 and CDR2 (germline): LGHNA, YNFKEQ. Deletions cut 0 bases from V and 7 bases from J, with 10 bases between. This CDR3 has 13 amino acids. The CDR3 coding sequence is TGTGCCAGCAGCCAAGATGAGGCCTGGGAGCAGTACTTC. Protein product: CASSQDEAWEQYF.

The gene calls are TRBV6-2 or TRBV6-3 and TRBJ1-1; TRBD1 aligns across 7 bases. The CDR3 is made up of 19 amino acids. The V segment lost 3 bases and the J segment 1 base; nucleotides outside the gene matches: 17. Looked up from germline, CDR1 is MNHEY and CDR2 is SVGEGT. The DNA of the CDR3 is TGTGCCAGCAGTTATGTAATCGGGAAGGGGGCTGGAAAGAACACTGAAGCTTTCTTT. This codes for CASSYVIGKGAGKNTEAFF.

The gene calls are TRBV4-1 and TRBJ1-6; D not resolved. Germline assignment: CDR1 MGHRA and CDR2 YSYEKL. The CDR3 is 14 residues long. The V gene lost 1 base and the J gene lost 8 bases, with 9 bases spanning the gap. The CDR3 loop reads CASSQGIRDSPLHF. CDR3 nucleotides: TGCGCCAGCAGCCAAGGGATACGGGATTCACCCCTCCACTTT.

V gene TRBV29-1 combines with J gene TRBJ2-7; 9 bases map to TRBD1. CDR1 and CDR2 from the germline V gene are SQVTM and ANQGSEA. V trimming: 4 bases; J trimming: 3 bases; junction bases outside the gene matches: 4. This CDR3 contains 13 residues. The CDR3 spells CSVADRGGYEQYF. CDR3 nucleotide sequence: TGCAGCGTTGCGGACAGGGGAGGCTACGAGCAGTACTTC.

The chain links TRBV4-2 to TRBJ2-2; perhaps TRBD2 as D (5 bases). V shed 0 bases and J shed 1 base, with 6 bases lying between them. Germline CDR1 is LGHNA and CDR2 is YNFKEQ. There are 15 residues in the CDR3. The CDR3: CASSQDGVNTGELFF. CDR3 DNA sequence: TGTGCCAGCAGCCAAGACGGGGTGAACACCGGGGAGCTGTTTTTT.

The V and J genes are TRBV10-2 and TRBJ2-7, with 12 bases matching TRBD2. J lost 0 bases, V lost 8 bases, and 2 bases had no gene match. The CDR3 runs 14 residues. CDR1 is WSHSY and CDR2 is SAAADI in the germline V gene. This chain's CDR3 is CASGGLAGSYEQYF. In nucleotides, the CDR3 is TGCGCCAGCGGGGGACTAGCGGGCTCCTACGAGCAGTACTTC.

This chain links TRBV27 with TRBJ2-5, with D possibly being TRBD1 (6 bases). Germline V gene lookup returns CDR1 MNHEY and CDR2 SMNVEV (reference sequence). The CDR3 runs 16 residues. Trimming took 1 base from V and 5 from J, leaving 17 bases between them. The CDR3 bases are TGTGCCAGCAGTTTATACCTGGGGGCTGAGAGGGAGACCCAGTACTTC. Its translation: CASSLYLGAERETQYF.

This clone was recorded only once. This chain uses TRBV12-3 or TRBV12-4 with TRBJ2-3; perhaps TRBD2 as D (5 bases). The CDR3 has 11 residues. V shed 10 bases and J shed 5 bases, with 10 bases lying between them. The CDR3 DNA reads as TGTGCCATATCTAGCCTAGATACGCAGTATTTT. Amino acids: CAISSLDTQYF.

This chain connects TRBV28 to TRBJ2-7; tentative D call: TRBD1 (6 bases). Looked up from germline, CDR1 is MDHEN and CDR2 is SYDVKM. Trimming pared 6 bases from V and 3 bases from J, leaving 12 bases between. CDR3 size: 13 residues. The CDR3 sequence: CASSQGHSYEQYF. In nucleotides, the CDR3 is TGTGCCAGCAGCCAGGGACACAGCTACGAGCAGTACTTC.

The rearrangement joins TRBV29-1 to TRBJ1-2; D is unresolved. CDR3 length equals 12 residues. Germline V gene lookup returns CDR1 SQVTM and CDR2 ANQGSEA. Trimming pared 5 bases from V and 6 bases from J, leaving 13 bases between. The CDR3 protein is CSVYQEGHGYTF. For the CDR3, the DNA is TGCAGCGTTTATCAGGAGGGCCATGGCTACACCTTC.

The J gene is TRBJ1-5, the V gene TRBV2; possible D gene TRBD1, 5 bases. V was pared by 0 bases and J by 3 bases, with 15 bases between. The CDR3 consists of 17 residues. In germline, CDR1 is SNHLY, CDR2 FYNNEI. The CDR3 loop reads CASSEADTLVINQPQHF. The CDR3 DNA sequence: TGTGCCAGCAGTGAAGCGGACACGCTGGTCATCAATCAGCCCCAGCATTTT. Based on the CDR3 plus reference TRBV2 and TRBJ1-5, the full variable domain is EPEVTQTPSHQVTQMGQEVILRCVPISNHLYFYWYRQILGQKVEFLVSFYNNEISEKSEIFDDQFSVERPDGSNFTLKIRSTKLEDSAMYFCASSEADTLVINQPQHFGDGTRLSIL.

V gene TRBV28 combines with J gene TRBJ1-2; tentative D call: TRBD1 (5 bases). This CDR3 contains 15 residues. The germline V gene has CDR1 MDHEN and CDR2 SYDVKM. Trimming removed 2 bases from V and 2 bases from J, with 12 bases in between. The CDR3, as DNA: TGTGCCAGCAGTTTAGCCGACAGCGCAAACTATGGCTACACCTTC. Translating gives CASSLADSANYGYTF.

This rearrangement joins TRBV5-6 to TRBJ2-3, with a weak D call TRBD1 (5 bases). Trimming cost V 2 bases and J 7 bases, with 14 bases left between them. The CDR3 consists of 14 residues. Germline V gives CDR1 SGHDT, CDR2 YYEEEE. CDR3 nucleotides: TGTGCCAGCAGCTTTATCAGGGATAGGAATACGCAGTATTTT. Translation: CASSFIRDRNTQYF.

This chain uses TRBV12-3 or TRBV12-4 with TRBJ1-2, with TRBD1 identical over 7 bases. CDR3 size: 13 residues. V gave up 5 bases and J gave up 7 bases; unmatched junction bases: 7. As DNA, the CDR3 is TGTGCCAGCAGTCCGACAGGGTATTTTGGCTACACCTTC. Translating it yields CASSPTGYFGYTF.